These T cell receptor beta chains were read from a single sample in a study of OX40 agonist ivuxolimab in advanced cancers. Profiled with immunoSEQ multiplex PCR; TCRdb holds only in-frame clones, not every one. Seen here are around 45,000 clones, 85% to 90% observed once, and the top ten hold less than 8%. The source was CD4+ or CD8+ T cells sorted from blood, collected in a trial of the OX40 agonist ivuxolimab. These receptors were collected from an adult with an advanced solid tumor such as melanoma, head and neck, liver or kidney cancer. Both conserved end residues are part of each CDR3. D genes are given only for firm matches. Expanded clones are given a class, and other clones once, few, many or no size at all.

J: TRBJ1-5
V: TRBV9
D: NA
size: NA
DNA: TGTGCCAGCAGCGTAGGAGGGGGGGAGCCCCAGCATTTT
CDR3: CASSVGGGEPQHF

J: TRBJ1-6
V: TRBV29-1
D: NA
size: NA
DNA: TGCAGCGTTAGCGAGGGTAATTCACCCCTCCACTTT
CDR3: CSVSEGNSPLHF

J: TRBJ2-5
V: TRBV19
D: NA
size: NA
DNA: TGTGCCAGTAGTATGCCAGGGCGCCAAGAGACCCAGTACTTC
CDR3: CASSMPGRQETQYF

J: TRBJ1-1
V: TRBV30
D: TRBD1
size: NA
DNA: TGTGCCTGGAGTAAAGGGACAGGTTTGAACACTGAAGCTTTCTTT
CDR3: CAWSKGTGLNTEAFF

J: TRBJ1-5
V: TRBV5-5
D: NA
size: NA
DNA: TGTGCCAGCACCCCCTTGGTGGGACTCAATCAGCCCCAGCATTTT
CDR3: CASTPLVGLNQPQHF

J: TRBJ2-7
V: TRBV6-1
D: NA
size: NA
DNA: TGTGCCAGCAGGGCGGACTCCTACGAGCAGTACTTC
CDR3: CASRADSYEQYF

J: TRBJ2-1
V: TRBV5-4
D: TRBD2
size: NA
DNA: TGTGCCAGCAGCTTGGGTAGCGGGAGCTACAATGAGCAGTTCTTC
CDR3: CASSLGSGSYNEQFF

J: TRBJ2-5
V: TRBV10-3
D: TRBD1
size: NA
DNA: TGTGCCGCCAACCGGGACAGGCAAGAGACCCAGTACTTC
CDR3: CAANRDRQETQYF

J: TRBJ1-5
V: TRBV6-5
D: NA
size: NA
DNA: TGTGCCAGCACCTCCGCTGGGGGGGGAAATCAGCCCCAGCATTTT
CDR3: CASTSAGGGNQPQHF

J: TRBJ1-1
V: TRBV19
D: NA
size: once
DNA: TGTGCCAGTAGTATAGGGCAGGGGTTACCTGAAGCTTTCTTT
CDR3: CASSIGQGLPEAFF

J: TRBJ2-7
V: TRBV4-1
D: TRBD1
size: NA
DNA: TGCGCCAGCAGCCAAAAGACAGGGGCCGCTGGCTACGAGCAGTACTTC
CDR3: CASSQKTGAAGYEQYF

J: TRBJ2-7
V: TRBV7-2
D: TRBD2
size: NA
DNA: TGTGCCAGCAGCTTAGTTCCCGGGAGGGGGTACGAGCAGTACTTC
CDR3: CASSLVPGRGYEQYF

J: TRBJ2-1
V: TRBV18
D: TRBD2
size: NA
DNA: TGTGCCAGCTCACGGGACGGTAGCGGGAGGGGCAATGAGCAGTTCTTC
CDR3: CASSRDGSGRGNEQFF

J: TRBJ1-4
V: TRBV7-2
D: NA
size: NA
DNA: TGTGCCAGCAGCCCTACAGGACTGCTAGAAAAACTGTTTTTT
CDR3: CASSPTGLLEKLFF

J: TRBJ2-1
V: TRBV7-2
D: NA
size: NA
DNA: TGTGCCAGCAGCTTCCCCGGGACTGAGCAGTTCTTC
CDR3: CASSFPGTEQFF

J: TRBJ2-3
V: TRBV6-5
D: NA
size: few
DNA: TGTGCCAGCAGTGCCCGGACCCCAGGGACAGATACGCAGTATTTT
CDR3: CASSARTPGTDTQYF

J: TRBJ1-5
V: TRBV6-5
D: NA
size: NA
DNA: TGTGCCAGCAGGCCAGCAGGGTCAAATCAGCCCCAGCATTTT
CDR3: CASRPAGSNQPQHF

J: TRBJ2-2
V: TRBV15
D: NA
size: NA
DNA: TGTGCCACCAGCAGAGGCCCCCAGGCCACCGGGGAGCTGTTTTTT
CDR3: CATSRGPQATGELFF

J: TRBJ1-6
V: TRBV11-2
D: NA
size: NA
DNA: TGTGCCAGCAGCTCCCTAAAAGGGGCCCCGGGTTCACCCCTCCACTTT
CDR3: CASSSLKGAPGSPLHF

J: TRBJ2-5
V: TRBV7-8
D: TRBD2
size: NA
DNA: TGTGCCAGCAGCAGAGCGGGACTAGCGGGAGAAGAGACCCAGTACTTC
CDR3: CASSRAGLAGEETQYF

J: TRBJ1-5
V: TRBV2
D: NA
size: NA
DNA: TGTGCCAGCAACGGACCTTTAGGGGGAAATAGCAATCAGCCCCAGCATTTT
CDR3: CASNGPLGGNSNQPQHF

J: TRBJ1-2
V: TRBV6-1
D: NA
size: NA
DNA: TGTGCCAGCAGCCTTGGACCGTGGGGCTACACCTTC
CDR3: CASSLGPWGYTF

J: TRBJ2-5
V: TRBV27
D: TRBD2
size: NA
DNA: TGTGCCAGCAGTCCTCCGACTAGCGGGAGGCACCAAGAGACCCAGTACTTC
CDR3: CASSPPTSGRHQETQYF

J: TRBJ2-5
V: TRBV5-6
D: NA
size: NA
DNA: TGTGCCAGCAGACCCCCCGGTAGCGTGGAGACCCAGTACTTC
CDR3: CASRPPGSVETQYF

J: TRBJ2-7
V: TRBV11-2
D: TRBD2
size: NA
DNA: TGTGCCAGCAGCTTAAGCGGGAGACTCAACGAGCAGTACTTC
CDR3: CASSLSGRLNEQYF

J: TRBJ2-3
V: TRBV5-1
D: TRBD1
size: NA
DNA: TGCGCCAGCAGCCAAGGACAGGTTGCAGATACGCAGTATTTT
CDR3: CASSQGQVADTQYF

J: TRBJ2-7
V: TRBV25-1
D: NA
size: NA
DNA: TGTGCCAGCAGTCCCTCCTGGGGGGGCCAGGGGGAGCAGTACTTC
CDR3: CASSPSWGGQGEQYF

J: TRBJ2-1
V: TRBV7-3
D: TRBD1
size: NA
DNA: TGTGCCAGCAGCTTAAGTTTCCTGGGACAGGGGCTCCGTAATGAGCAGTTCTTC
CDR3: CASSLSFLGQGLRNEQFF

J: TRBJ2-4
V: TRBV5-1
D: TRBD1
size: NA
DNA: TGCGCCAGCAGCTTGGGGACAGGCCTGGTCATTCAGTACTTC
CDR3: CASSLGTGLVIQYF

J: TRBJ2-7
V: TRBV23-1
D: NA
size: NA
DNA: TGCGCCAGCAGTCCGACGCAAGGGGCGCAGGGGATTGAGCAGTACTTC
CDR3: CASSPTQGAQGIEQYF

J: TRBJ2-7
V: TRBV7-9
D: TRBD2
size: NA
DNA: TGTGCCAGCAGCTCCGGACTAGCGGGAGTGAGCGAGCAGTACTTC
CDR3: CASSSGLAGVSEQYF

J: TRBJ1-1
V: TRBV19
D: NA
size: NA
DNA: TGTGCCAGTAGTCTTGCAGGAGGGTCGAACACTGAAGCTTTCTTT
CDR3: CASSLAGGSNTEAFF

J: TRBJ1-4
V: TRBV6-6
D: NA
size: NA
DNA: TGTGCCAGCAGTTACTCTGAAAAACTGTTTTTT
CDR3: CASSYSEKLFF

J: TRBJ1-2
V: TRBV28
D: TRBD1
size: NA
DNA: TGTGCCAGCAGTCCCTGGACTCTACAGGGGGCGGAGATACTATCTGTCTACACCTTC
CDR3: CASSPWTLQGAEILSVYTF

J: TRBJ1-2
V: TRBV6-5
D: NA
size: NA
DNA: TGTGCCAGCAGCTCGAGGACACCTAACTATGGCTACACCTTC
CDR3: CASSSRTPNYGYTF

J: TRBJ1-6
V: TRBV6-4
D: NA
size: NA
DNA: TGTGCCAGCAGTGAAGACCCCGGACGGCATAATTCACCCCTCCACTTT
CDR3: CASSEDPGRHNSPLHF

J: TRBJ2-5
V: TRBV30
D: NA
size: once
DNA: TGTGCCTGGCTGCAACTAGGATCATCGGAGACCCAGTACTTC
CDR3: CAWLQLGSSETQYF

J: TRBJ2-7
V: TRBV19
D: NA
size: NA
DNA: TGTGCCAGTAGCGGCCGTCCTGATTACGAGCAGTACTTC
CDR3: CASSGRPDYEQYF

J: TRBJ1-1
V: TRBV5-4
D: NA
size: NA
DNA: TGTGCCAGCAGCTTGAGGCAGGGAAAGACTGAAGCTTTCTTT
CDR3: CASSLRQGKTEAFF

J: TRBJ1-1
V: TRBV6-4
D: TRBD1
size: NA
DNA: TGTGCCAGCAGGGGGGACAGGAGCTCGGTGGAAGCTTTCTTT
CDR3: CASRGDRSSVEAFF

J: TRBJ1-5
V: TRBV19
D: TRBD1
size: NA
DNA: TGTGCCAGTAACCATCCGGGACAGGGTGGTCAGCCCCAGCATTTT
CDR3: CASNHPGQGGQPQHF

J: TRBJ1-5
V: TRBV7-9
D: TRBD1
size: NA
DNA: TGTGCCAGCAGCTTAGACCCGTCAGGGGGGTCGGGTCAGCCCCAGCATTTT
CDR3: CASSLDPSGGSGQPQHF

J: TRBJ1-3
V: TRBV21-1
D: NA
size: NA
DNA: TGTGCCAGCAGCAAAGCGAGGCAGGCCCCCCCCGCTCTTGGAAACACCATATATTTT
CDR3: CASSKARQAPPALGNTIYF

J: TRBJ2-5
V: TRBV18
D: NA
size: NA
DNA: TGTGCCAGCCGGGCCGACAGCCAAGAGACCCAGTACTTC
CDR3: CASRADSQETQYF

J: TRBJ2-5
V: TRBV14
D: NA
size: NA
DNA: TGTGCCAGCAGCCCCCTAGGGCGGGAAGATACGGAGACCCAGTACTTC
CDR3: CASSPLGREDTETQYF

J: TRBJ2-3
V: TRBV18
D: NA
size: NA
DNA: TGTGCCAGCTCACCTTTGGTGGGCACAGATACGCAGTATTTT
CDR3: CASSPLVGTDTQYF

J: TRBJ2-6
V: TRBV29-1
D: TRBD2
size: NA
DNA: TGCAGCGTTGGAGCGGGACTAGCGGGAGTAGGTGGGGCCAACGTCCTGACTTTC
CDR3: CSVGAGLAGVGGANVLTF

J: TRBJ2-5
V: TRBV19
D: TRBD1
size: NA
DNA: TGTGCCAGTAGTAACAGGGGGCTCGGAGAGACCCAGTACTTC
CDR3: CASSNRGLGETQYF

J: TRBJ2-2
V: TRBV10-3
D: NA
size: NA
DNA: TGTGCCATCAGTGAGTTGCAAAAGCCACCCGGGGAGCTGTTTTTT
CDR3: CAISELQKPPGELFF

J: TRBJ2-5
V: TRBV6-1
D: NA
size: NA
DNA: TGTGCCAGCAGGCGAAGTGGAGGTATCCAAGAGACCCAGTACTTC
CDR3: CASRRSGGIQETQYF

J: TRBJ2-7
V: TRBV7-9
D: NA
size: NA
DNA: TGTGCCAGCAGCTTAAGTACCTACGAGCAGTACTTC
CDR3: CASSLSTYEQYF

J: TRBJ2-3
V: TRBV18
D: TRBD2
size: NA
DNA: TGTGCCAGCTCACGTTCCAGCGGGGCAGATACGCAGTATTTT
CDR3: CASSRSSGADTQYF